This T cell receptor (beta chain) was obtained from a study of cytomegalovirus exposure and HLA in healthy donors. Points from the study as a whole: For cytomegalovirus status, the classifier reportedly gave diagnoses with high specificity and sensitivity. Overall, roughly 170 TCR beta chains were annotated as cytomegalovirus-associated. First-cohort TCR clusters were later found to tend to co-occur in the 130 or so validation repertoires.

The CDR3 is 12 amino acids. Germline-derived CDR1 and CDR2 are MNHEY and SMNVEV (reference sequence). The junction had 3 bases not matched to a gene; V was cut back by 7 bases and J by 10 bases. The donors were members of the validation cohort, which comprised around 110 subjects and was separate from the first cohort of more than 500 subjects. With respect to this clone: Antigen specificity is unknown.

Profiling relied on immunoSEQ multiplex PCR, and the TCRdb table lists in-frame clones only, not all of them. The sample has 300,000 to 450,000 clones, more than 80% seen once. This sequence joins TRBV27 and TRBJ1-6; 8 positions match TRBD1. Material for sequencing was PBMCs. This TCR derives from a woman aged 18-29 years in good health and CMV-seronegative. For the CDR3, the DNA is TGTGCCAGCACCCAGGGGGCATCACCCCTCCACTTT. The encoded protein is CASTQGASPLHF.